A single sample is the source of the 26 T cell receptor beta chains below, sequenced in a study of T cells in women clearing cervical HPV infection. Produced via immunoSEQ multiplex PCR; TCRdb's table is partial and in-frame only. Its table records approximately 15,000 clones. The sample taken for sequencing was blood buffy coat. The origin of the receptors is a woman between 18 and 75 years old with a cervical HPV16 infection that either progressed to CIN3+ or cleared (not recorded which).

As for this clone: The read ends 3 residues shy of where the CDR3 ends; the end is completed using the germline J gene. The chain links TRBV18 to TRBJ2-1; TRBD2 might be the D (7 bases). Trimming took 4 bases from V and 5 from J, leaving 9 bases between them. The CDR3 extends over 13 amino acids. In germline, CDR1 is KGHSH, CDR2 LQKENI. The part of the CDR3 DNA that was read is TGTGCCAGCTCACTGGGGGGGCACAATGAG. Amino acid sequence: CASSLGGHNE. The full CDR3 sequence reads CASSLGGHNEQFF.

On this clone: The sequence runs out 3 residues before the end of the CDR3; the remainder is reconstructed from the germline J gene. The chain carries TRBV5-1 and TRBJ2-7; possible D gene TRBD1, 5 bases. The CDR3 is 14 amino acids. Germline V lookup: CDR1 SGHRS, CDR2 YFSETQ. Trimming took off 1 base at V and 3 bases at J, with 11 bases between the two ends. The CDR3 bases that were read are TGCGCCAGCAGCTTGAGGACACGGCTCTACGAG. It yields the protein CASSLRTRLYE. The whole CDR3 region reads CASSLRTRLYEQYF.

The CDR3 is CSVVGGQYTEAFF. CDR3 bases read: TGCAGCGTTGTTGGGGGACAGTACACTGAA. The chain links TRBV29-1 to TRBJ1-1, with 7 nucleotides matching TRBD1. Read sequence stops 3 residues before the CDR3 end, and the germline J gene provides the missing end. V trimming: 4 bases; J trimming: 3 bases; junction bases outside the gene matches: 5. CDR3 length: 13 residues. The germline V gene encodes CDR1 SQVTM and CDR2 ANQGSEA.

About this clone itself: Coverage ceases 3 residues before the CDR3 finishes, and the germline J gene fills in the end. The rearrangement uses TRBV6-2 or TRBV6-3 and TRBJ2-2, with unresolved D. Looked up from germline, CDR1 is MNHEY and CDR2 is SVGEGT. The CDR3 extends over 12 amino acids. The CDR3 loop is CASSRADSPLFF. Partial CDR3 DNA: TGTGCCAGCAGTCGAGCCGATTCACCG.

Points on this clone: The read comes to an end 3 residues before the CDR3 does, leaving the germline J gene to fill in the end. The gene calls are TRBV20-1 and TRBJ2-7; TRBD1 matches 10 bases. Looked up from germline, CDR1 is DFQATT and CDR2 is SNEGSKA (reference sequence). This CDR3 region has 13 residues. This CDR3 is CSAPRDRGREQYF. CDR3 DNA, as far as it was read: TGCAGCGCTCCCCGGGACAGGGGTCGCGAG.

As regards this clone: The read terminates 3 residues ahead of where the CDR3 ends, so the germline J gene completes it. This chain joins TRBV10-3 and TRBJ2-7; D unclear. V was pared by 5 bases and J by 3 bases, with 8 bases between. The CDR3 length is 12 residues. Germline V gene lookup returns CDR1 ENHRY and CDR2 SYGVKD. Here the CDR3 reads CAISPSHYEQYF. Incomplete CDR3 DNA: TGTGCCATCAGTCCCTCACACTACGAG.

With regard to this clone: The CDR3 end is not reached by the read, which stops 3 residues before it; the germline J gene fills it in. The rearrangement links TRBV20-1 to TRBJ1-1; D possibly corresponds to TRBD1 (6 bases). V was pared by 5 bases and J by 3 bases, with 13 bases between. This CDR3 is built from 13 residues. Germline-derived CDR1 and CDR2 are DFQATT and SNEGSKA (reference sequence). The CDR3 reads CSAAGGGDTEAFF. Incomplete CDR3 DNA: TGCAGTGCTGCGGGGGGCGGAGACACTGAA.

Partial CDR3 DNA: TGTGCCAGCAGCCCCCCTAAGGGGATCGTAACTGAA. It translates to CASSPPKGIVTE. The entire CDR3 sequence reads CASSPPKGIVTEAFF. The rearrangement links TRBV5-4 to TRBJ1-1; a possible D gene is TRBD1 (5 bases). From the germline J gene comes the end of the CDR3, since the read stops 3 residues before it. V lost 4 bases, J lost 5 bases, and 18 bases lay in between. CDR1 is SGHNT and CDR2 is YYREEE in the germline V gene (reference sequence). The CDR3 runs to 15 residues.

A note on this clone: Sequencing ends 3 residues short of the CDR3 end; the germline J gene provides the rest. This chain links TRBV2 with TRBJ2-5; 8 bases match TRBD2. The J segment lost 5 bases and the V segment lost 7 bases, leaving 9 bases of the junction unmatched. Germline V gene lookup returns CDR1 SNHLY and CDR2 FYNNEI. This CDR3 is 14 amino acids long. Partial CDR3 DNA: TGTGCCAGCAAACTAGCGGAAACTTCGGAGACC. Protein: CASKLAETSET. The entire CDR3 protein is CASKLAETSETQYF.

To note about this clone: The CDR3 extends 3 residues past the end of the read, so its final part is completed from the germline J gene. The chain employs TRBV2 and TRBJ2-5, with D perhaps matching TRBD2 (7 bases). This CDR3 region has 15 residues. Germline CDR1 is SNHLY and CDR2 is FYNNEI. V was cut by 2 bases and J by 3 bases, with 13 bases left in between. CDR3 DNA, as far as it was read: TGTGCCAGCAGTGAAAAGGGGGGGAGGGAAGAGACC. Its protein product is CASSEKGGREET. The CDR3 in full is CASSEKGGREETQYF.

As concerns this clone: The CDR3 end lies 3 residues beyond the end of the read and is filled in from the germline J gene. The chain has TRBV2 and TRBJ1-4; a possible D gene is TRBD1 (5 bases). V gave up 5 bases and J gave up 3 bases, with 10 bases separating them. Germline V gene sequence: CDR1 SNHLY, CDR2 FYNNEI. The CDR3 is made up of 14 amino acids. The CDR3 loop is CASSWRGANEKLFF. Partial CDR3 DNA: TGTGCCAGCAGTTGGAGGGGAGCTAATGAAAAA. The full variable domain, with the rest looked up from reference TRBV2 and TRBJ1-4, is EPEVTQTPSHQVTQMGQEVILRCVPISNHLYFYWYRQILGQKVEFLVSFYNNEISEKSEIFDDQFSVERPDGSNFTLKIRSTKLEDSAMYFCASSWRGANEKLFFGSGTQLSVL.

Turning to this clone: The CDR3 end falls 3 residues outside the read, so it is completed with the germline J gene. V and J are TRBV2 and TRBJ1-5, with TRBD1 identical over 7 bases. The CDR3 consists of 15 residues. Germline V gene lookup returns CDR1 SNHLY and CDR2 FYNNEI. V shed 6 bases, J shed 2 bases, and the junction held 7 bases outside the gene matches. The part of the CDR3 DNA that was read is TGTGCCAGCAGCCCGACAGGGATCCGCAATCAGCCC. Its protein product is CASSPTGIRNQP. The whole CDR3 region reads CASSPTGIRNQPQHF.

Worth noting for this clone: Read coverage stops 3 residues before the CDR3 terminus; the germline J gene supplies the remainder. J is TRBJ2-7 and V is TRBV29-1; the D is unclear. This CDR3 is built from 11 residues. Germline V gene data show CDR1 as SQVTM and CDR2 as ANQGSEA. V dropped 7 bases and J dropped 4 bases, with 11 bases sitting between them. Partial CDR3 DNA: TGCAGCGCTCTGGTCGGTTACGAG. Protein: CSALVGYE. The CDR3 in its entirety is CSALVGYEQYF.

As concerns this clone: Read data end 3 residues before the CDR3 end; the end is taken from the germline J gene. The chain uses TRBV10-1 and TRBJ2-5; D is uncertain. The germline gives CDR1 WNHNN, CDR2 SYGVQD (reference sequence). V was trimmed by 0 bases and J by 5 bases, leaving 13 bases between them. The CDR3 has 15 residues. The chain's CDR3 is CASSESSSMAETQYF. The CDR3 DNA, read in part, is TGCGCCAGCAGTGAGTCGAGTAGCATGGCGGAGACC.

A remark on this clone: The read comes to an end 3 residues before the CDR3 does, leaving the germline J gene to fill in the end. The chain carries TRBV5-6 and TRBJ2-7, with 9 bases aligning to TRBD1. Looked up from germline, CDR1 is SGHDT and CDR2 is YYEEEE. V dropped 7 bases and J dropped 5; count of bases not matched to a gene: 10. The CDR3 sequence is 14 residues long. CDR3 sequence: CASGQGSDSDEQYF. The CDR3 DNA, read in part, is TGTGCCAGCGGACAGGGGTCCGACAGTGACGAG.

As concerns this clone: The observed sequence ends 3 residues before the CDR3 terminus, with the missing tail filled in from the germline J gene. The rearrangement joins TRBV5-1 to TRBJ2-5; a possible D gene is TRBD1 (5 bases). The CDR3 is 14 residues long. V lost 2 bases to trimming and J lost 3 bases, with 11 bases between them. Germline values: CDR1 SGHRS, CDR2 YFSETQ. The sequenced part of the CDR3 DNA is TGCGCCAGCAGCTTCAGTGGGGCCAAAGAGACC. Translation: CASSFSGAKET. The entire CDR3 reads CASSFSGAKETQYF.

Concerning this clone: The CDR3 is cut off 3 residues early in the read; its end comes from the germline J gene. The gene calls are TRBV7-2 and TRBJ2-2; maybe TRBD2 (6 bases). Trimming removed 5 bases at V and 4 bases at J, with 14 bases between. CDR3 length equals 15 residues. Germline V gives CDR1 SGHTA, CDR2 FQGNSA. The sequenced part of the CDR3 DNA is TGTGCCAGCAGCCTTGTCTGGCGGGGCACCGGGGAG. Protein: CASSLVWRGTGE. The whole CDR3 is CASSLVWRGTGELFF. Full variable domain (rest looked up from reference TRBV7-2 and TRBJ2-2): GAGVSQSPSNKVTEKGKDVELRCDPISGHTALYWYRQSLGQGLEFLIYFQGNSAPDKSGLPSDRFSAERTGGSVSTLTIQRTQQEDSAVYLCASSLVWRGTGELFFGEGSRLTVL.

Remarks on this clone: Sequencing ends 3 residues short of the CDR3 end; the germline J gene provides the rest. This chain joins TRBV20-1 and TRBJ2-1, with 8 bases lining up with TRBD2. V was pared by 1 base and J by 9 bases, with 11 bases of the junction left unmatched. CDR1 is DFQATT and CDR2 is SNEGSKA in the germline V gene (reference sequence). This CDR3 has 15 residues. Here the CDR3 reads CSARAVRTSWGEQFF. The CDR3 DNA, read in part, is TGCAGTGCTAGAGCAGTTAGGACTAGCTGGGGTGAG.

For this clone: The read stops 3 residues short of the end of the CDR3; the missing end is completed from the germline J gene. The chain employs TRBV20-1 and TRBJ2-7; TRBD2 is a possible D gene (6 bases). CDR3 size: 14 residues. Per the germline V gene, CDR1 is DFQATT and CDR2 is SNEGSKA (reference sequence). Deletions cut 3 bases from V and 0 bases from J, with 12 bases between. The CDR3 DNA, read in part, is TGCAGTGCTAGTGGGGGGTACAGCTCCTACGAG. Translation: CSASGGYSSYE. From start to end, the CDR3 is CSASGGYSSYEQYF.

For this clone: The read comes to an end 3 residues before the CDR3 does, leaving the germline J gene to fill in the end. This chain uses TRBV5-1 with TRBJ1-4, with D maybe TRBD1 (6 bases). This CDR3 is built from 14 residues. Deletions cut 3 bases from V and 8 bases from J, with 14 bases between. Germline V gene lookup returns CDR1 SGHRS and CDR2 YFSETQ. CDR3 residues: CASSSRTVKEKLFF. Incomplete CDR3 DNA: TGCGCCAGCAGCTCACGGACAGTTAAAGAAAAA. Full variable domain (outside the CDR3, taken from reference TRBV5-1 and TRBJ1-4): KAGVTQTPRYLIKTRGQQVTLSCSPISGHRSVSWYQQTPGQGLQFLFEYFSETQRNKGNFPGRFSGRQFSNSRSEMNVSTLELGDSALYLCASSSRTVKEKLFFGSGTQLSVL.

As concerns this clone: The DNA ends 3 residues before the CDR3 does, and the rest of the CDR3 is filled in from the germline J gene. The chain recombines TRBV5-4 with TRBJ2-7; maybe TRBD2 (6 bases). The CDR3 is made up of 12 amino acids. V gave up 0 bases and J gave up 6 bases, with 7 bases separating them. Per germline, CDR1 SGHNT and CDR2 YYREEE (reference sequence). CDR3 sequence: CASSLGRGEQYF. The sequenced CDR3 bases are TGTGCCAGCAGCTTGGGGAGGGGCGAG.

Regarding this clone: From the germline J gene comes the end of the CDR3, since the read stops 3 residues before it. This rearrangement joins TRBV7-2 to TRBJ1-1; a possible D gene is TRBD1 (6 bases). Trimming took off 4 bases at V and 2 bases at J, with 11 bases between the two ends. The germline V gene encodes CDR1 SGHTA and CDR2 FQGNSA. The CDR3 has 14 amino acids. The CDR3 here is CASSYQGRNTEAFF. CDR3 DNA, as far as it was read: TGTGCCAGCAGCTACCAGGGGCGTAACACTGAA. Complete variable domain (other parts from reference TRBV7-2 and TRBJ1-1): GAGVSQSPSNKVTEKGKDVELRCDPISGHTALYWYRQSLGQGLEFLIYFQGNSAPDKSGLPSDRFSAERTGGSVSTLTIQRTQQEDSAVYLCASSYQGRNTEAFFGQGTRLTVV.

About this clone: The sequenced fragment ends 3 residues before the CDR3 boundary, so the rest is inferred from the germline J gene. The chain is built from TRBV2 and TRBJ1-2, with 7 bases lining up with TRBD1. Germline V gives CDR1 SNHLY, CDR2 FYNNEI. The CDR3 sequence is 12 residues long. The CDR3 bases that were read are TGTGCCAGCACTCTGAAGGGGGCAGGC. It yields the protein CASTLKGAG. The whole CDR3 sequence is CASTLKGAGYTF.

On this clone: The read ends 3 residues early relative to the CDR3; the germline J gene fills the gap. The chain recombines TRBV5-1 with TRBJ1-4; 10 bases map to TRBD1. CDR3 length equals 15 residues. V shed 4 bases and J 5 bases; nucleotides not matched to a gene: 5. Germline V CDR1 and CDR2: SGHRS, YFSETQ. CDR3 region: CASSHRQGANEKLFF. The part of the CDR3 DNA that was read is TGCGCCAGCAGCCACCGACAGGGGGCGAATGAAAAA.

In the case of this clone: The read ends 3 residues before the CDR3 terminus; that terminus is restored from the germline J gene. The gene calls are TRBV7-3 and TRBJ1-1; TRBD1 matches 8 bases. Per germline, CDR1 SGHTA and CDR2 FQGTGA. The CDR3 has 13 residues. The part of the CDR3 DNA that was read is TGTGCCAGCAGCTCTAGCCCAGGGGGCGAA. Protein product: CASSSSPGGE. The whole CDR3 is CASSSSPGGEAFF.

Concerning this clone itself: The read falls 3 residues short of the CDR3 end, and the missing part is taken from the germline J gene. Other DNA variants within this sample encode the same CDR3. The chain links TRBV2 to TRBJ2-3; D gene uncertain. The germline CDR1 and CDR2 sequences are SNHLY and FYNNEI. CDR3 length: 14 residues. The CDR3 DNA, read in part, is TGTGCCAGCAGTGATAGCTATAGCAATCAGCCG. It translates to CASSDSYSNQP. The complete CDR3 protein is CASSDSYSNQPQYF. Full variable domain (outside the CDR3, taken from reference TRBV2 and TRBJ2-3): EPEVTQTPSHQVTQMGQEVILRCVPISNHLYFYWYRQILGQKVEFLVSFYNNEISEKSEIFDDQFSVERPDGSNFTLKIRSTKLEDSAMYFCASSDSYSNQPQYFGPGTRLTVL.